The 5 T cell receptor beta chains below come from one sample, sequenced in a study of cytomegalovirus exposure and HLA in healthy donors. This PCR relied on a set of 60 Vbeta primers and 13 Jbeta primers. Measured with immunoSEQ multiplex PCR; TCRdb has only the in-frame clones, and not every one. The table shows over 150,000 clones, with 75% to 85% occurring only once. The specimen sequenced was PBMCs. The receptors here all came from a man aged 25-40 years in good health and CMV-seropositive.

This sequence joins TRBV11-2 and TRBJ2-4, with TRBD2 matching over 11 bases. The germline V gene has CDR1 SGHAT and CDR2 FQNNGV. The CDR3 has 20 amino acids. J gave up 1 base and V 0 bases, and 11 bases lay outside the gene matches. The CDR3 is CASSLDHGSGGVQAKNIQYF. In nucleotides, the CDR3 is TGTGCCAGCAGCTTAGATCATGGTAGCGGGGGGGTTCAGGCCAAAAACATTCAGTACTTC.

The chain couples TRBV12-5 to TRBJ2-1; TRBD2 matches at 10 bases. The CDR3 length is 17 residues. Germline loops: CDR1 LGHNT, CDR2 FRNRAP. Losses at the gene ends were 0 bases for V and 6 bases for J; bases not matched to a gene: 8. The CDR3 nucleotides read TGTGCTAGTGGTTTGGTAATTGGGCTAGCGGGAGCCAATGAGCAGTTCTTC. Amino acids: CASGLVIGLAGANEQFF.

V gene TRBV18 combines with J gene TRBJ1-5, with 11 nucleotides matching TRBD1. The CDR3 length is 17 residues. Germline CDR1 reads KGHSH; CDR2 reads LQKENI. With V trimmed by 3 bases and J by 4 bases, 8 bases remained unmatched. CDR3 in amino acids: CASSPPGQGGINQPQHF. CDR3 sequence (DNA): TGTGCCAGCTCACCCCCGGGACAGGGGGGAATTAATCAGCCCCAGCATTTT.

The CDR3 spells CAWSVREDREAFF. The DNA of the CDR3 is TGTGCCTGGAGTGTACGAGAGGACAGGGAAGCTTTCTTT. This chain links TRBV30 with TRBJ1-1; 7 bases are shared with TRBD1. Germline V gene sequence: CDR1 GTSNPN, CDR2 SVGIG (reference sequence). The CDR3 covers 13 residues. V was clipped by 0 bases and J by 8 bases; unmatched bases: 6.

This chain joins TRBV6-1 and TRBJ2-7; TRBD1 agrees at 7 bases. The CDR3 runs 14 residues. The junction had 9 bases not matched to a gene; V was cut back by 7 bases and J by 3 bases. Germline V gene lookup returns CDR1 MNHNS and CDR2 SASEGT. The CDR3 DNA is TGTGCCAGCACCATGGGACAGATTCTCTACGAGCAGTACTTC. Translated, it gives CASTMGQILYEQYF.